These T cell receptor beta chains were read from a single sample in a study of molecular identifiers for immune sequencing clone quantification. TCRdb reprocessed the PCR reads via MiXCR and lists one record per CDR3 protein. The top ten clones hold just over 0.75% of a sample with approximately 500,000 distinct CDR3 sequences, about 26% of them seen once. Input material: naive CD8+ T cells from blood, with Jurkat cell RNA spiked in. These TCRs come from a human donor in good health. Some libraries in this study had Jurkat cell RNA spiked in. Each CDR3 is given with its conserved first and last residue. Fields, in order: V gene, J gene, D gene, clone size, CDR3 protein, CDR3 DNA. The D gene is left open where the match is weak. The listing skips clone size in some rows; elsewhere it reads once, few, many or a size class.

TRBV12-3/TRBV12-4	TRBJ2-3	NA	few	CASSLAGWGSSNTQYF	TGTGCCAGCAGTTTAGCAGGGTGGGGATCTTCGAATACGCAGTATTTT
TRBV19	TRBJ1-2	NA	NA	CASSISGAKGYTF	TGTGCCAGTAGTATAAGTGGGGCGAAAGGCTACACCTTC
TRBV12-3/TRBV12-4	TRBJ2-1	TRBD1	NA	CASSPSRDRGRNEQFF	TGTGCCAGCAGTCCCTCCCGGGACAGGGGTAGGAATGAGCAGTTCTTC
TRBV19	TRBJ2-7	NA	NA	CASSIFGTPYEQYF	TGTGCCAGTAGTATCTTTGGCACCCCCTACGAGCAGTACTTC
TRBV9	TRBJ1-5	NA	NA	CASSSKTQGDYSNQPQHF	TGTGCCAGCAGCTCCAAAACACAGGGCGATTATAGCAATCAGCCCCAGCATTTT
TRBV27	TRBJ2-7	NA	few	CASSETGPLGEQYF	TGTGCCAGCAGCGAGACCGGACCCCTGGGGGAGCAGTACTTC
TRBV3-1	TRBJ2-3	TRBD2	NA	CASSQESGTSGIDTQYF	TGTGCCAGCAGCCAAGAATCCGGGACTAGCGGGATAGATACGCAGTATTTT
TRBV20-1	TRBJ2-7	NA	many	CSARGYGQSYEQYF	TGCAGTGCTAGAGGGTACGGACAGAGCTACGAGCAGTACTTC
TRBV4-3	TRBJ1-1	TRBD1	many	CASSFGQGGVEAFF	TGCGCCAGCAGCTTTGGACAGGGAGGGGTTGAAGCTTTCTTT
TRBV4-3	TRBJ2-5	NA	once	CASSQDWTNPETQYF	TGCGCCAGCAGCCAAGATTGGACTAATCCGGAGACCCAGTACTTC
TRBV29-1	TRBJ1-1	NA	many	CSVEGSGDFDTEAFF	TGCAGCGTTGAAGGGTCAGGGGATTTTGACACTGAAGCTTTCTTT
TRBV27	TRBJ2-7	NA	few	CASGALRYEQYF	TGTGCCAGCGGGGCGCTGCGCTACGAGCAGTACTTC
TRBV4-1	TRBJ2-7	TRBD2	many	CASSPSSGGYDEQYF	TGCGCCAGCAGCCCATCCAGCGGGGGCTACGACGAGCAGTACTTC
TRBV4-1	TRBJ2-5	NA	NA	CASSQRGLDQETQYF	TGCGCCAGCAGCCAACGGGGACTCGACCAAGAGACCCAGTACTTC
TRBV20-1	TRBJ2-1	TRBD2	many	CSAERYRTSGQVLFDEQFF	TGCAGTGCTGAACGGTATCGGACTAGCGGGCAGGTCCTCTTCGATGAGCAGTTCTTC
TRBV30	TRBJ1-1	NA	few	CAWEAVGLNTEAFF	TGTGCCTGGGAAGCGGTGGGACTAAACACTGAAGCTTTCTTT
TRBV20-1	TRBJ2-2	TRBD2	NA	CSASPQRGSFAGELFF	TGCAGTGCTAGCCCCCAGCGGGGGTCATTTGCCGGGGAGCTGTTTTTT
TRBV30	TRBJ2-3	TRBD2	many	CAWSPGLAGKTDTQYF	TGTGCCTGGAGCCCAGGACTAGCGGGGAAGACAGATACGCAGTATTTT
TRBV4-2	TRBJ1-1	TRBD1	many	CASSQGERTGLFWNTEAFF	TGTGCCAGCAGCCAAGGGGAGCGGACAGGGTTGTTTTGGAACACTGAAGCTTTCTTT
TRBV7-9	TRBJ2-7	NA	many	CASSPGRLTYEQYF	TGTGCCAGCAGCCCGGGACGGTTGACCTACGAGCAGTACTTC
TRBV5-6	TRBJ2-3	TRBD1	many	CASRPIRTGLQDTQYF	TGTGCCAGCAGACCGATCCGGACAGGGCTTCAAGATACGCAGTATTTT
TRBV7-2	TRBJ2-3	TRBD2	NA	CASSPLAVIADTQYF	TGTGCCAGCAGCCCACTAGCGGTTATCGCAGATACGCAGTATTTT
TRBV18	TRBJ2-2	TRBD1	NA	CASSPSPGQGDTGELFF	TGTGCCAGCTCACCTTCTCCGGGACAGGGTGACACCGGGGAGCTGTTTTTT
TRBV9	TRBJ2-4	NA	few	CASSASASF	TGTGCCAGCAGCGCATCTGCGTCCTTC
TRBV12-3/TRBV12-4	TRBJ1-5	NA	few	CASSLSQLGQPQHF	TGTGCCAGCAGTTTAAGCCAGTTGGGTCAGCCCCAGCATTTT
TRBV4-3	TRBJ2-3	TRBD1	few	CASSQFQGQVKYF	TGCGCCAGCAGCCAATTCCAGGGACAGGTGAAGTATTTT
TRBV27	TRBJ2-3	TRBD2	NA	CASSPMPGLRTDTRYF	TGTGCCAGCAGCCCAATGCCGGGACTACGCACAGATACGCGGTATTTT
TRBV7-9	TRBJ2-7	NA	many	CASSPRTAHYEQYF	TGTGCCAGCAGCCCGAGGACAGCTCACTACGAGCAGTACTTC
TRBV4-3	TRBJ2-2	TRBD2	few	CASSRGTSGRILDTGELFF	TGCGCCAGCAGCCGGGGGACTAGCGGGAGGATTTTGGACACCGGGGAGCTGTTTTTT
TRBV11-2	TRBJ1-3	NA	few	CASSLDRVQYSGNTIYF	TGTGCCAGCAGCTTAGATCGTGTGCAATACTCTGGAAACACCATATATTTT
TRBV27	TRBJ2-7	TRBD1	NA	CASSTYDRGAGEQCF	TGTGCCAGCAGTACCTACGACAGGGGAGCGGGCGAGCAGTGCTTC
TRBV7-9	TRBJ2-2	NA	many	CASSSKEGTGELFF	TGTGCCAGCAGCTCTAAGGAAGGCACCGGGGAGCTGTTTTTT
TRBV7-9	TRBJ2-3	NA	many	CASSLGAAGNTDTQYF	TGTGCCAGCAGCTTAGGGGCAGCCGGTAACACAGATACGCAGTATTTT
TRBV28	TRBJ2-4	TRBD1	many	CASSPLRQGLAKNIQYF	TGTGCCAGCAGTCCCCTCCGACAGGGTCTAGCCAAAAACATTCAGTACTTC
TRBV4-1	TRBJ2-1	TRBD2	few	CASSQELAGASYNEQFF	TGCGCCAGCAGCCAAGAGCTAGCGGGAGCGTCCTACAATGAGCAGTTCTTC
TRBV20-1	TRBJ2-1	TRBD2	NA	CSARQGGTSGIYNEQFF	TGCAGTGCTAGACAGGGCGGGACTAGCGGGATCTACAATGAGCAGTTCTTC
TRBV11-2	TRBJ2-7	NA	NA	CASSPRSGLKDEQYF	TGTGCCAGCAGCCCCCGCTCAGGGCTGAAGGACGAGCAGTACTTC
TRBV13	TRBJ2-5	NA	NA	CASSPGHAIQTQYF	TGTGCCAGCAGCCCGGGACATGCAATTCAGACCCAGTACTTC
TRBV29-1	TRBJ1-1	NA	NA	CSVDGVSTEALF	TGCAGCGTTGATGGGGTGAGCACTGAAGCTCTCTTT
TRBV12-3/TRBV12-4	TRBJ2-1	NA	few	CASSLEGLTCNEQFF	TGTGCCAGCAGCCTAGAAGGGCTTACCTGCAATGAGCAGTTCTTC
TRBV20-1	TRBJ2-2	TRBD2	few	CSARRGDDGELFF	TGCAGTGCTAGACGGGGGGATGACGGGGAGCTGTTTTTT
TRBV7-9	TRBJ2-7	NA	NA	CASSSSSISSYEQYF	TGTGCCAGCAGCTCATCTAGCATCAGCTCCTACGAGCAGTACTTC
TRBV9	TRBJ2-3	NA	few	CASSATGPITDTQYF	TGTGCCAGCAGTGCTACCGGGCCAATAACAGATACGCAGTATTTT
TRBV29-1	TRBJ2-3	NA	many	CSVDLAITDTQYF	TGCAGCGTTGATCTGGCAATCACAGATACGCAGTATTTT
TRBV4-3	TRBJ1-5	NA	many	CASSQDGDSNQPQHF	TGCGCCAGCAGCCAAGATGGGGATAGCAATCAGCCCCAGCATTTT
TRBV7-9	TRBJ1-5	NA	NA	CASSPAGSNRPQHF	TGTGCCAGCAGCCCCGCCGGGAGCAATCGGCCCCAGCATTTT
TRBV30	TRBJ2-7	TRBD2	NA	CPWSASGAYERYF	TGTCCCTGGAGCGCTAGCGGGGCCTACGAGCGGTACTTC
TRBV20-1	TRBJ2-7	NA	few	CSARGDLPSYEQYF	TGCAGTGCTAGAGGGGATTTGCCCTCCTACGAGCAGTACTTC
TRBV11-2	TRBJ1-1	NA	few	CASSPNTGNTEAFF	TGTGCCAGCAGCCCAAATACAGGGAACACTGAAGCTTTCTTT
TRBV29-1	TRBJ2-2	NA	many	CSVPSGNTGELFF	TGCAGCGTTCCGTCCGGGAACACCGGGGAGCTGTTTTTT
TRBV5-5	TRBJ1-3	TRBD1	NA	CASSLWQGGSGNTIYF	TGTGCCAGCAGCTTGTGGCAGGGGGGCTCTGGAAACACCATATATTTT
TRBV18	TRBJ2-1	TRBD2	few	CASSRATPGLAGYNEQFF	TGTGCCAGCTCACGAGCAACACCCGGACTAGCGGGGTACAATGAGCAGTTCTTC
TRBV7-9	TRBJ2-7	NA	NA	CASSPGINGQYF	TGTGCCAGCAGCCCCGGTATCAACGGGCAGTACTTC
TRBV16	TRBJ2-5	TRBD2	few	CASSQWLAGYLETQYF	TGTGCCAGCAGCCAATGGCTAGCGGGATACTTAGAGACCCAGTACTTC
TRBV4-3	TRBJ2-7	NA	many	CASSPGRVGEQYF	TGCGCCAGCAGCCCTGGGCGGGTTGGGGAGCAGTACTTC
TRBV3-1	TRBJ2-6	TRBD1	few	CASSQAGTGGAGANVLTF	TGTGCCAGCAGCCAAGCTGGGACAGGGGGCGCTGGGGCCAACGTCCTGACTTTC
TRBV7-6	TRBJ2-3	TRBD2	many	CASSLVAGGPGVVADTQYF	TGTGCCAGCAGCTTAGTCGCGGGAGGGCCCGGGGTCGTTGCAGATACGCAGTATTTT
TRBV28	TRBJ1-1	NA	many	CASSLWDTEAFF	TGTGCCAGCAGTTTATGGGACACTGAAGCTTTCTTT
TRBV7-2	TRBJ2-7	NA	many	CASSLGSISEQYF	TGTGCCAGCAGCTTAGGTAGCATTTCCGAGCAGTACTTC
TRBV2	TRBJ2-3	NA	NA	CASSEALGLWITDTQYF	TGTGCCAGCAGTGAAGCTTTAGGGTTGTGGATAACAGATACGCAGTATTTT